This T cell receptor beta chain was found in a study of cytomegalovirus exposure and HLA in healthy donors. Study findings and constraints: The tendency of first-cohort TCR clusters to co-occur in the 130 or so validation repertoires was identified by a subsequent analysis.

Measured with immunoSEQ multiplex PCR; TCRdb has only the in-frame clones, and not every one. The sample holds under 200,000 clones, 91% seen once. Of note for this clone: Antigen specificity is unknown.

This CDR3 contains 15 residues. V gave up 4 bases and J gave up 6 bases; unmatched junction bases: 4. The germline gives CDR1 SEHNR, CDR2 FQNEAQ (reference sequence). What was sequenced was PBMCs. The source of this sequence is a woman between 18 and 29 years old in good health and CMV-seropositive. The V and J genes are TRBV7-9 and TRBJ2-1; 12 bases map to TRBD2. In DNA, the CDR3 is TGTGCCAGCAGCTCTAGCGGGGGGGCCCCCAATGAGCAGTTCTTC. It encodes CASSSSGGAPNEQFF.